This T cell receptor beta chain is from a study of cytomegalovirus exposure and HLA in healthy donors. In germline, CDR1 is SQVTM, CDR2 ANQGSEA. V was pared by 4 bases and J by 8 bases, with 10 bases of the junction left unmatched. The CDR3 covers 13 residues. A multiplex PCR was run with 60 Vbeta primers and 13 Jbeta primers. Produced via immunoSEQ multiplex PCR; TCRdb's table is partial and in-frame only. The table lists 110,000 or so clones, 83% of them singletons, with 6.1% in the top ten. The chain has TRBV29-1 and TRBJ1-2; 7 bases are shared with TRBD1. Sequencing was done on a sample of PBMCs. The sequence derives from a man in his late teens or twenties in good health and CMV-seronegative. The CDR3 region is CSVGYRGSPGYTF. CDR3 bases: TGCAGCGTTGGATACAGGGGCTCGCCGGGCTACACCTTC.